The source of this T cell receptor beta chain is a study of cytomegalovirus exposure and HLA in healthy donors. Study details: Clustering assigned approximately 79% of the 350 to 400 genotyped donors to the Caucasian-associated ancestry cluster.

Amplification used 60 Vbeta primers and 13 Jbeta primers. Method: immunoSEQ multiplex PCR; TCRdb's copy keeps in-frame clones and lacks some. The sample consists of fewer than 120,000 clones, nearly 80% of them appearing once. There are 14 residues in the CDR3. Germline values: CDR1 MNHEY, CDR2 SVGAGI. Between the trimmed V and J ends, which lost 5 bases and 8 bases, there was a span of 15 bases. Overall study findings and caveats: In a later analysis, HLA-C alleles had the fewest associated TCRs, DRB1 alleles the most. Cytomegalovirus-associated status was assigned to about 170 TCR beta chains.

On this clone itself: Its antigen is as yet unknown.

The sequenced sample consisted of PBMCs. V gene TRBV6-5 combines with J gene TRBJ1-4; tentatively, D is TRBD1 (5 bases). This sequence originates from a woman aged 25 to 39 in good health and CMV-seronegative. The CDR3 nucleotides read TGTGCCAGCAGTCAGAGGGACTGGCCGGAAAAACTGTTTTTT. This gives the protein CASSQRDWPEKLFF.